The clone carrying this T cell receptor (beta chain) was counted between two and nine times. Its antigen is as yet unknown. TCRdb reprocessed the reads via MiXCR and lists one record per CDR3 protein. Of about a million distinct CDR3 sequences in the sample, roughly 30% were seen once. The sample is drawn from a study of T cell repertoires in cytomegalovirus infection. Overall study: HLA-C-restricted CMV epitopes, recently identified, and well-studied HLA-B-restricted ones were used by the study. Signatures in public TCR beta sequences pointed to both CMV infection and matching HLA type. General observations from the study: Clonotype analysis showed dominance of the ex vivo response by HLA-C-restricted CMV-specific TCR beta clonotypes. Summed public TCR beta family frequency identified CMV carriers bearing the relevant HLA.

This receptor was taken from a human donor in good health (CMV status not recorded). Some clones in this sample may be carry-over from other donors' samples. The material was cultured CD8+ T cells from PBMCs, obtained from culture after CMV antigen stimulation.

The CDR3 region has the DNA TGTGCCAGCGGCCCCCACAGCGACTACGAGCAGTACTTC. As protein: CASGPHSDYEQYF. This chain connects TRBV6-5 to TRBJ2-7; the D is unclear. CDR3 length: 13 amino acids. Germline V gene data show CDR1 as MNHEY and CDR2 as SVGAGI. The V and J ends lost 8 bases and 3 bases respectively, with 14 bases between them.